A single sample gave rise to the 29 T cell receptor beta chains below, sequenced in a study of T cell responses to AZD1222 COVID-19 vaccine. This table comes from immunoSEQ multiplex PCR, and its TCRdb copy is limited to in-frame clones, with some not included. The sample records 150,000 to 200,000 clones, 90% to 95% being singletons. Sequencing used peripheral blood, obtained on day 0 of AZD1222 vaccination. These receptor sequences come from an adult in good health.

The CDR3 DNA reads as TGCGCCAGCAGCTTGGAATCAGGATCGAACACTGAAGCTTTCTTT. Translation: CASSLESGSNTEAFF. The chain is built from TRBV5-1 and TRBJ1-1; D gene unclear. Germline V gene sequence: CDR1 SGHRS, CDR2 YFSETQ. V gave up 0 bases and J gave up 1 base, with 10 bases separating them. The CDR3 is made up of 15 amino acids.

The chain employs TRBV7-8 and TRBJ2-1; weak D call: TRBD2 (5 bases). The V end was cut by 1 base, the J end by 8 bases, with 18 bases between. The length of the CDR3 is 16 residues. CDR1 and CDR2 (germline): SGHVS, FQNEAQ. For the CDR3, the DNA is TGTGCCAGCAGCTTAGGAGACTACCCCACACACGATGAGCAGTTCTTC. Residues: CASSLGDYPTHDEQFF.

The chain carries TRBV5-1 and TRBJ2-3; TRBD1 aligns across 7 bases. The CDR3 length is 14 residues. Looked up from germline, CDR1 is SGHRS and CDR2 is YFSETQ. V was clipped by 7 bases and J by 3 bases; unmatched bases: 8. The CDR3: CASGGVRGTDTQYF. In nucleotides, the CDR3 is TGCGCCAGCGGGGGCGTCAGGGGGACAGATACGCAGTATTTT.

The gene calls are TRBV7-6 and TRBJ1-2; TRBD1 agrees at 8 bases. Germline CDR1 SGHVS, CDR2 FNYEAQ. The CDR3 runs 15 residues. V was clipped by 5 bases and J by 4 bases; unmatched bases: 9. CDR3 region: CASSPNQGARYGYTF. The CDR3 DNA follows: TGTGCCAGCAGCCCAAATCAGGGGGCCCGCTATGGCTACACCTTC. Full variable domain (rest looked up from reference TRBV7-6 and TRBJ1-2): GAGVSQSPRYKVTKRGQDVALRCDPISGHVSLYWYRQALGQGPEFLTYFNYEAQQDKSGLPNDRFSAERPEGSISTLTIQRTEQRDSAMYRCASSPNQGARYGYTFGSGTRLTVV.

V gene TRBV19 combines with J gene TRBJ2-7; 12 positions match TRBD2. Per germline, CDR1 LNHDA and CDR2 SQIVND (reference sequence). The CDR3 sequence is 14 residues long. Trimming at V came to 3 bases and at J to 4 bases, leaving 1 base not matched to a gene. CDR3: CASSMGLAGYEQYF. The CDR3 DNA reads TGTGCCAGTAGTATGGGACTAGCGGGTTACGAGCAGTACTTC.

The chain couples TRBV7-9 to TRBJ1-1; D unclear. The germline V gene encodes CDR1 SEHNR and CDR2 FQNEAQ (reference sequence). With 5 bases removed from V and 1 base from J, the gap between germline ends came to 5 bases. CDR3 length: 12 residues. The CDR3 DNA reads TGTGCCAGCAGCAGGACGAACACTGAAGCTTTCTTT. It encodes CASSRTNTEAFF.

V gene TRBV30 combines with J gene TRBJ2-3; 9 bases fit TRBD2. The CDR3 has 15 residues. Germline V gene data show CDR1 as GTSNPN and CDR2 as SVGIG (reference sequence). Trimming took 0 bases from V and 2 from J; bases not matched to a gene: 3. The CDR3 sequence: CAWSVGLAFTDTQYF. CDR3 DNA sequence: TGTGCCTGGAGTGTTGGACTAGCGTTCACAGATACGCAGTATTTT.

The chain employs TRBV3-1 (or the pseudogene TRBV3-2) and TRBJ1-1; D is uncertain. CDR3 length: 15 residues. Germline CDR1 reads LGHDT; CDR2 reads YNNKEL (reference sequence). Trimming stripped 3 bases from V and 0 bases from J, with 11 bases between. The CDR3 DNA is TGTGCCAGCAGCCAGAGATACAGCTTGAACACTGAAGCTTTCTTT. Protein product: CASSQRYSLNTEAFF.

This chain joins TRBV20-1 and TRBJ1-1; no clear D. Germline values: CDR1 DFQATT, CDR2 SNEGSKA (reference sequence). The CDR3 length is 11 residues. Trimming took off 1 base at V and 7 bases at J, with 7 bases between the two ends. CDR3 in amino acids: CSARGAREAFF. CDR3 DNA: TGCAGTGCTAGAGGAGCCCGTGAAGCTTTCTTT.

The chain has TRBV9 and TRBJ1-2; D unclear. The CDR3 extends over 14 amino acids. Per germline, CDR1 SGDLS and CDR2 YYNGEE. The V end lost 4 bases, the J end lost 4 bases, and 14 bases lay between the germline ends. CDR3 nucleotide sequence: TGTGCCAGCAGCCCAAGGTCCCTGACCTATGGCTACACCTTC. Its protein product is CASSPRSLTYGYTF.

The J gene is TRBJ1-5, the V gene TRBV19; D call uncertain. The CDR3 is 13 residues long. The V end was cut by 6 bases, the J end by 5 bases, with 11 bases between. The V gene's germline CDR1 is LNHDA and CDR2 SQIVND (reference sequence). CDR3 DNA: TGTGCCAGTAGCGATGCGGAAGATCAGCCCCAGCATTTT. Translation: CASSDAEDQPQHF.

The chain's CDR3 is CASSTTGSRGNEQFF. The CDR3 nucleotides read TGCGCCAGCAGCACAACCGGGTCCCGGGGCAATGAGCAGTTCTTC. The genes are TRBV5-1 and TRBJ2-1; D possibly corresponds to TRBD2 (5 bases). V was clipped by 4 bases and J by 6 bases, with 17 bases between them. Germline assignment: CDR1 SGHRS and CDR2 YFSETQ. The CDR3 is 15 amino acids.

The chain employs TRBV6-5 and TRBJ1-2; D call uncertain. Germline V lookup: CDR1 MNHEY, CDR2 SVGAGI. The CDR3 has 15 residues. V lost 2 bases to trimming and J lost 2 bases, with 12 bases between them. CDR3 sequence reads: CASSYQPQRNYGYTF. In DNA form, the CDR3 reads TGTGCCAGCAGTTACCAACCGCAGAGGAACTATGGCTACACCTTC.

The gene calls are TRBV6-1 and TRBJ2-3; tentatively, D is TRBD1 or TRBD2 (5 bases each). Germline CDR1 MNHNS, CDR2 SASEGT. V lost 1 base and J lost 8, with 19 bases in between. The CDR3 runs 16 residues. CDR3 residues: CASSEGYPGPGVTQYF. DNA of the CDR3: TGTGCCAGCAGTGAAGGCTACCCAGGGCCCGGGGTTACGCAGTATTTT.

This chain connects TRBV19 to TRBJ2-7; no clear D. In germline, CDR1 is LNHDA, CDR2 SQIVND (reference sequence). V was cut by 6 bases and J by 0 bases, with 9 bases left in between. The CDR3 loop spans 13 amino acids. This CDR3 is CASSLTGSYEQYF. The CDR3 nucleotides read TGTGCCAGTAGCCTCACGGGCTCCTACGAGCAGTACTTC.

This clone has a single count. The junction departs from germline at one end; a sequencing error may be responsible. The chain has TRBV5-1 and TRBJ1-2, with TRBD1 matching over 10 bases. CDR1 is SGHRS, CDR2 YFSETQ, per germline. CDR3 length: 13 residues. The CDR3 is CASTLGTGENSTF. CDR3 DNA: TGCGCCAGCACCTTGGGGACAGGGGAGAACTCCACCTTC. Filled out from reference TRBV5-1 and TRBJ1-2, the complete variable domain reads KAGVTQTPRYLIKTRGQQVTLSCSPISGHRSVSWYQQTPGQGLQFLFEYFSETQRNKGNFPGRFSGRQFSNSRSEMNVSTLELGDSALYLCASTLGTGENSTFGSGTRLTVV.

The chain uses TRBV24-1 and TRBJ2-7; D unresolved. The CDR3 is 16 amino acids. Trimming removed 3 bases at V and 0 bases at J, with 14 bases between. Germline V gene lookup returns CDR1 KGHDR and CDR2 SFDVKD. CDR3 sequence (DNA): TGTGCCACCAGTGATCCCGGTGGCAGACTCTCCTACGAGCAGTACTTC. Translated, it gives CATSDPGGRLSYEQYF.

This clone is a singleton in its sample. The genes are TRBV29-1 and TRBJ1-6; 7 bases agree with TRBD1. Germline CDR1 and CDR2: SQVTM and ANQGSEA. The CDR3 consists of 15 residues. The junction had 9 bases not matched to a gene; V was cut back by 5 bases and J by 5 bases. The CDR3 sequence: CSVFRRGSHNSPLHF. CDR3 nucleotides: TGCAGCGTTTTTCGCAGGGGGTCCCATAATTCACCCCTCCACTTT. Supplemented by reference TRBV29-1 and TRBJ1-6, the full variable domain reads SAVISQKPSRDICQRGTSLTIQCQVDSQVTMMFWYRQQPGQSLTLIATANQGSEATYESGFVIDKFPISRPNLTFSTLTVSNMSPEDSSIYLCSVFRRGSHNSPLHFGNGTRLTVT.

The chain has TRBV10-3 and TRBJ1-1; D remains ambiguous. Germline lookup yields CDR1 ENHRY and CDR2 SYGVKD. V was clipped by 10 bases and J by 1 base, with 13 bases between them. This CDR3 is built from 13 residues. CDR3 region: CATHGTENTEAFF. The CDR3 DNA reads TGTGCCACCCACGGCACCGAGAACACTGAAGCTTTCTTT.

The CDR3 DNA is TGTGCCAGCAGTGAGACAGGGGGCGGGGGCTACACCTTC. The encoded protein is CASSETGGGGYTF. J is TRBJ1-2 and V is TRBV27; 10 bases line up with TRBD1. The V and J ends lost 5 bases and 8 bases, in that order; junction bases with no gene match: 5. The CDR3 has 13 residues. From germline, CDR1 is MNHEY and CDR2 SMNVEV (reference sequence).

The CDR3 DNA sequence: TGCGCCAGCAGCCATAGCGGGGAAGGCTACACCTTC. It yields the protein CASSHSGEGYTF. This chain links TRBV4-1 with TRBJ1-2, with D uncertain. Deletions cut 3 bases from V and 8 bases from J, with 10 bases between. Germline V CDR1 and CDR2: MGHRA, YSYEKL. This CDR3 is built from 12 residues.

The chain has TRBV3-1 (or the pseudogene TRBV3-2) and TRBJ2-7, with unresolved D. V dropped 5 bases and J dropped 0 bases, with 8 bases sitting between them. The CDR3 runs 13 residues. CDR1 is LGHDT, CDR2 YNNKEL, per germline (reference sequence). This CDR3 is CASSIGNSYEQYF. The CDR3 coding sequence is TGTGCCAGCAGCATAGGGAACTCCTACGAGCAGTACTTC.

This clone occurred a few times. The rearrangement joins TRBV5-4 to TRBJ2-7; D is perhaps TRBD1 (6 bases). Germline values: CDR1 SGHNT, CDR2 YYREEE (reference sequence). V lost 4 bases and J 3 bases, leaving 17 bases between the germline ends. CDR3 size: 15 residues. The CDR3 loop reads CASSPKQGLLYEQYF. CDR3 nucleotide sequence: TGTGCCAGCAGCCCGAAACAGGGCCTTCTCTACGAGCAGTACTTC.

The chain employs TRBV19 and TRBJ1-1, with 7 bases fitting TRBD1. The length of the CDR3 is 17 residues. Germline V lookup: CDR1 LNHDA, CDR2 SQIVND (reference sequence). With 10 bases clipped from V and 1 base from J, the junction kept 18 bases outside the gene matches. CDR3: CATTSRQGVLWNTEAFF. The CDR3 DNA is TGTGCCACCACAAGTAGACAGGGCGTATTGTGGAACACTGAAGCTTTCTTT.

The CDR3, as DNA: TGCGCCAGCAGACCGAATCCGACAGGTAACTATGGCTACACCTTC. This translates into CASRPNPTGNYGYTF. The chain has TRBV4-1 and TRBJ1-2; possible D gene TRBD1, 6 bases. There are 15 residues in the CDR3. Trimming pared 6 bases from V and 1 base from J, leaving 15 bases between. Per germline, CDR1 MGHRA and CDR2 YSYEKL.

This sequence joins TRBV6-1 and TRBJ1-6; D is uncertain. The germline V and J ends were trimmed by 1 base and 9 bases, with 10 bases remaining between them. Germline V CDR1 and CDR2: MNHNS, SASEGT. There are 14 residues in the CDR3. DNA for the CDR3: TGTGCCAGCAGTGAAGTAGGCAGTCGTTCACCCCTCCACTTT. This gives the protein CASSEVGSRSPLHF.

V is TRBV19 and J is TRBJ1-1; TRBD1 matches 7 bases. CDR3 length: 13 residues. V lost 8 bases to trimming and J lost 0 bases; unmatched junction nucleotides: 3. From germline, CDR1 is LNHDA and CDR2 SQIVND (reference sequence). As DNA, the CDR3 is TGTGCCAGTTCCGGGACAGTGAACACTGAAGCTTTCTTT. It translates to CASSGTVNTEAFF.

The genes are TRBV20-1 and TRBJ2-3, with D uncertain. Trimming removed 5 bases from V and 0 bases from J, with 3 bases in between. Germline V gives CDR1 DFQATT, CDR2 SNEGSKA (reference sequence). CDR3 length: 11 amino acids. CDR3: CSAASTDTQYF. The CDR3 bases are TGCAGTGCTGCTAGCACAGATACGCAGTATTTT.

This clone showed up just once. This chain uses TRBV18 with TRBJ1-6; tentatively, D is TRBD1 (5 bases). The CDR3 is made up of 17 amino acids. Per germline, CDR1 KGHSH and CDR2 LQKENI. The V and J ends lost 3 bases and 0 bases respectively, with 12 bases between them. CDR3 sequence reads: CASSPLDSGSYNSPLHF. DNA of the CDR3: TGTGCCAGCTCACCGCTAGACAGCGGCTCCTATAATTCACCCCTCCACTTT. The variable domain in full, with the rest retrieved from reference TRBV18 and TRBJ1-6, is NAGVMQNPRHLVRRRGQEARLRCSPMKGHSHVYWYRQLPEEGLKFMVYLQKENIIDESGMPKERFSAEFPKEGPSILRIQQVVRGDSAAYFCASSPLDSGSYNSPLHFGNGTRLTVT.